This TCR beta chain was sequenced for a study of blood T cell repertoires in COVID-19. Study as a whole: From the United States, Italy and Spain came samples of acute and convalescent COVID-19.

CDR3 size: 14 residues. Germline V gives CDR1 SGHRS, CDR2 YFSETQ. Per the authors' pipeline: Counts of nucleated cells, estimated from reference gene primer amplification, were obtained. Sequencing used immunoSEQ multiplex PCR; TCRdb keeps in-frame clones, though not all of them. That table gives V, J and clone size, and the DNA gave D and trimming. The sample gives some 270,000 clones, 88% of which show up once; around 3% is in the top ten. Participant-given clinical history determined each cohort assignment. Before they entered the study, exposed participants had met a COVID-19 case within 2 weeks. Points on this clone: The junction departs from germline at one end; a sequencing error may be responsible. Other DNA sequences in the sample encode the same CDR3.

The rearrangement joins TRBV5-1 to TRBJ2-5; perhaps D is TRBD1 or TRBD2 (6 bases each). The sequenced sample consisted of PBMCs or T cells enriched from blood (not recorded which). The receptor comes from a woman in her thirties or forties who had been exposed to COVID-19. The CDR3 protein is CASSLGGTQETQYF. Written as DNA, the CDR3 is TGTGCCAGCAGCTTGGGGGGCACCCAAGAGACCCAGTACTTC.